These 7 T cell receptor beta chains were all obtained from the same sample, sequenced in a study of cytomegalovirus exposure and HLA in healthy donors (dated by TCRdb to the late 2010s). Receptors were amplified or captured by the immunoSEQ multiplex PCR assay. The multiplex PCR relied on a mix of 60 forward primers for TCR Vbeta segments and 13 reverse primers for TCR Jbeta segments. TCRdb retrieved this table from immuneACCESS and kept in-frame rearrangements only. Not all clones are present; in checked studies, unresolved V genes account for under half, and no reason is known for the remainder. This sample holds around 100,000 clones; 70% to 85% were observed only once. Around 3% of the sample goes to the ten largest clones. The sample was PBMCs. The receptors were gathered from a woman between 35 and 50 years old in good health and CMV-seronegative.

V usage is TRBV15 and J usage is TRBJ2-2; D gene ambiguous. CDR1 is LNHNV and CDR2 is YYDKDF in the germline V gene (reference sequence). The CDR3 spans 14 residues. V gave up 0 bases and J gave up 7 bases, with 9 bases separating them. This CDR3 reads CATSRDRGGGELFF. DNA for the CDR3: TGTGCCACCAGCAGAGATCGCGGTGGCGGGGAGCTGTTTTTT.

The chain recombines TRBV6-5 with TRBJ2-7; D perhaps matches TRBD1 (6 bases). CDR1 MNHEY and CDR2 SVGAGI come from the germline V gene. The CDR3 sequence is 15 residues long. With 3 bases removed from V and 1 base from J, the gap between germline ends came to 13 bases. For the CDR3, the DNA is TGTGCCAGCAGTTATGTACAGGGCCCTTCCTACGAGCAGTACTTC. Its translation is CASSYVQGPSYEQYF.

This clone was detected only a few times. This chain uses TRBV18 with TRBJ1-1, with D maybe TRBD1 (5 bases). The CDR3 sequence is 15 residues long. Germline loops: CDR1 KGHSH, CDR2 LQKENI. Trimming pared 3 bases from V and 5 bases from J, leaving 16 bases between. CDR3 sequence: CASSPTTVWTTEAFF. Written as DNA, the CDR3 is TGTGCCAGCTCACCGACAACGGTCTGGACAACTGAAGCTTTCTTT.

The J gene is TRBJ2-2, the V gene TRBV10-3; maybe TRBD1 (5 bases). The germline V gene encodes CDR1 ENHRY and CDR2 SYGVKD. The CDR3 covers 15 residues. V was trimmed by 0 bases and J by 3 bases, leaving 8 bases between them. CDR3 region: CAISESGQHTGELFF. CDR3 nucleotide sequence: TGTGCCATCAGTGAGTCGGGGCAGCACACCGGGGAGCTGTTTTTT.

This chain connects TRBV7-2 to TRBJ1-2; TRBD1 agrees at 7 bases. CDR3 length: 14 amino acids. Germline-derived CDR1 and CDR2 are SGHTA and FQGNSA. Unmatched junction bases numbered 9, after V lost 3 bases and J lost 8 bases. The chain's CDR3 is CASSLGTVAKGYTF. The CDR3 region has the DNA TGTGCCAGCAGCTTGGGGACAGTCGCTAAGGGCTACACCTTC.

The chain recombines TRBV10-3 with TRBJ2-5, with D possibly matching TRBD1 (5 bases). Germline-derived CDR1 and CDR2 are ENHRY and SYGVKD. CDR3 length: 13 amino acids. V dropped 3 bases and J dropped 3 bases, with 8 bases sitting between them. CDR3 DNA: TGTGCCATCAGTGACCGACAGAAAGAGACCCAGTACTTC. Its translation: CAISDRQKETQYF.

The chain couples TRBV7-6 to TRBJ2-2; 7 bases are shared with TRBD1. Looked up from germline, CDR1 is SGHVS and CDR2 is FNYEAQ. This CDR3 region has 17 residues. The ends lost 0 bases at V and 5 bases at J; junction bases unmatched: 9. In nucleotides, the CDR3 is TGTGCCAGCAGCTTAGCGAAAGGGACAGAGGGTACCGGGGAGCTGTTTTTT. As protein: CASSLAKGTEGTGELFF.